This is a list of T cell receptor beta chains from one sample in a study of blood T cell repertoires in COVID-19. Libraries were prepared by immunoSEQ multiplex PCR; TCRdb keeps only in-frame clonotypes and omits some of them. There are around 250,000 clones in the sample; 86% occur only once, and 9% to 15% lies in the top ten. What was sequenced was peripheral blood. These receptors came from a man older than 75 with acute or convalescent COVID-19. CDR3s include the opening cysteine and the closing phenylalanine or tryptophan. The D gene is left open where the match is weak. Clone size is shown for a subset of rows, as once, few, many or a class of expanded clone.

abundance: few; j_gene: TRBJ2-3; v_gene: TRBV28; d_gene: NA; CDR3aa: CASSPTLAVSTDTQYF; CDR3nt: TGTGCCAGCAGTCCCACCCTAGCCGTTAGCACAGATACGCAGTATTTT
abundance: NA; j_gene: TRBJ1-2; v_gene: TRBV5-4; d_gene: NA; CDR3aa: CASSYDSYGYTF; CDR3nt: TGTGCCAGCAGCTACGACAGCTATGGCTACACCTTC
abundance: NA; j_gene: TRBJ1-1; v_gene: TRBV6-1; d_gene: NA; CDR3aa: CASSEGPRWTEAFF; CDR3nt: TGTGCCAGCAGTGAAGGCCCGAGATGGACTGAAGCTTTCTTT
abundance: NA; j_gene: TRBJ1-1; v_gene: TRBV18; d_gene: TRBD1; CDR3aa: CASSPAIGTGITNTEAFF; CDR3nt: TGTGCCAGCTCACCAGCTATCGGGACAGGGATAACGAACACTGAAGCTTTCTTT
abundance: NA; j_gene: TRBJ2-1; v_gene: TRBV19; d_gene: TRBD2; CDR3aa: CASSMTGTSGRASYNEQFF; CDR3nt: TGTGCCAGTAGTATGACCGGGACTAGCGGGAGGGCATCCTACAATGAGCAGTTCTTC
abundance: NA; j_gene: TRBJ1-1; v_gene: TRBV5-1; d_gene: NA; CDR3aa: CASSQGTLNTEAFF; CDR3nt: TGCGCCAGCAGCCAGGGGACCCTGAACACTGAAGCTTTCTTT
abundance: NA; j_gene: TRBJ2-5; v_gene: TRBV5-7; d_gene: NA; CDR3aa: CASSLGRGRMETQYF; CDR3nt: TGTGCCAGCAGCTTGGGGAGGGGGCGTATGGAGACCCAGTACTTC
abundance: few; j_gene: TRBJ1-3; v_gene: TRBV27; d_gene: NA; CDR3aa: CASSATPGVLGNTIYF; CDR3nt: TGTGCCAGCAGTGCAACTCCAGGGGTACTTGGAAACACCATATATTTT
abundance: NA; j_gene: TRBJ2-4; v_gene: TRBV7-2; d_gene: TRBD1; CDR3aa: CASSSGTGRYIQYF; CDR3nt: TGTGCCAGCAGCTCCGGGACAGGGCGTTACATTCAGTACTTC
abundance: NA; j_gene: TRBJ2-7; v_gene: TRBV18; d_gene: NA; CDR3aa: CASSLGSPPTYEQYF; CDR3nt: TGTGCCAGCTCACTCGGGTCCCCCCCCACCTACGAGCAGTACTTC
abundance: NA; j_gene: TRBJ1-5; v_gene: TRBV5-1; d_gene: NA; CDR3aa: CASSLDGSNQPQHF; CDR3nt: TGCGCCAGCAGCTTGGACGGTAGCAATCAGCCCCAGCATTTT
abundance: NA; j_gene: TRBJ2-3; v_gene: TRBV5-6; d_gene: NA; CDR3aa: CASSQGTRSTDTQYF; CDR3nt: TGTGCCAGCAGCCAGGGGACAAGGAGCACAGATACGCAGTATTTT
abundance: NA; j_gene: TRBJ2-5; v_gene: TRBV14; d_gene: NA; CDR3aa: CASSQYGGEMETQYF; CDR3nt: TGTGCCAGCAGCCAGTATGGCGGGGAAATGGAGACCCAGTACTTC